Each of the 13 T cell receptor beta chains below was sequenced from the same sample in a study of CD8 T cells in Susac syndrome. Reverse transcription of 0.5 to 1 ug RNA was carried out with random hexamers. TCRdb recomputed calls from the immunoSEQ multiplex PCR reads with MiXCR, one row per CDR3 protein. The sample shows more than 150,000 distinct CDR3 sequences, roughly 95% of them seen only once. The sequenced sample consisted of CD4+ T cells from PBMCs. The receptor source for this set is a human donor with Susac syndrome.

The rearrangement uses TRBV20-1 and TRBJ1-1; TRBD1 is a possible D gene (6 bases). Germline V gene sequence: CDR1 DFQATT, CDR2 SNEGSKA (reference sequence). CDR3 length: 10 residues. The V end lost 6 bases, the J end lost 8 bases, and 10 bases lay between the germline ends. The CDR3 nucleotides are TGCAGTGCGGGAGACAGGGAAGCTTTCTTT. This gives the protein CSAGDREAFF.

The chain couples TRBV29-1 to TRBJ2-3; weak D call: TRBD2 (5 bases). CDR1 is SQVTM and CDR2 is ANQGSEA in the germline V gene. CDR3 length: 12 amino acids. CDR3 nucleotide sequence: TGCACAGGTCGGGGATTAGAAGATACGCAGTATTTT. Its translation: CTGRGLEDTQYF.

This chain connects TRBV12-3 or TRBV12-4 to TRBJ2-1; D not resolved. This CDR3 has 13 residues. The ends were cut back, 2 bases at V and 6 bases at J, with 8 bases in the middle. CDR3 sequence (DNA): TGTGCCAGCAGTTTAAGGCTCCCCAATGAGCAGTTCTTC. It translates to CASSLRLPNEQFF.

DNA for the CDR3: TGTGCCAGCAGCGCCCGACAGGGCCCTCAAGAGACCCAGTACTTC. This codes for CASSARQGPQETQYF. The V gene is TRBV7-9, the J gene TRBJ2-5, with 7 bases lining up with TRBD1. Germline V gene lookup returns CDR1 SEHNR and CDR2 FQNEAQ (reference sequence). V was clipped by 5 bases and J by 2 bases; unmatched bases: 8. The length of the CDR3 is 15 residues.

In this sample, this clonotype turned up a few times. The chain employs TRBV4-2 and TRBJ2-7; D possibly corresponds to TRBD1 (6 bases). Trimming removed 4 bases at V and 4 bases at J, with 17 bases between. CDR1 LGHNA and CDR2 YNFKEQ come from the germline V gene. This CDR3 is built from 15 residues. The CDR3 spells CASSPSGQGSYEQYF. The CDR3 DNA is TGTGCCAGCAGCCCGTCGGGGCAGGGGAGTTACGAGCAGTACTTC.

The rearrangement links TRBV29-1 to TRBJ2-5, with unresolved D. The CDR3 is 13 residues long. Trimming cost V 3 bases and J 2 bases, with 10 bases left between them. Germline CDR1 reads SQVTM; CDR2 reads ANQGSEA. The DNA for the CDR3 is TGCAGCGTTGATCCGGTCGGGCAAGAGACCCAGTACTTC. This gives the protein CSVDPVGQETQYF.

The chain carries TRBV2 and TRBJ2-7; no definite D call. Trimming removed 1 base at V and 5 bases at J, with 9 bases between. Germline CDR1 SNHLY, CDR2 FYNNEI. This CDR3 region has 13 residues. The CDR3 DNA follows: TGTGCCAGCAGTGAAGAGACGGCGGACGAGCAGTACTTC. Its translation is CASSEETADEQYF.

The V gene is TRBV7-2, the J gene TRBJ2-6; D might be TRBD1 or TRBD2, each matching 6 bases. V was trimmed by 7 bases and J by 2 bases, leaving 15 bases between them. Germline CDR1 and CDR2: SGHTA and FQGNSA. The CDR3 is 16 amino acids. The CDR3 spells CASTSLGGPGANVLTF. The CDR3 DNA is TGTGCCAGCACCTCGCTCGGGGGCCCTGGGGCCAACGTCCTGACTTTC.

The chain has TRBV3-1 and TRBJ1-5; tentatively, D is TRBD1 (5 bases). The ends were cut back, 6 bases at V and 7 bases at J, with 19 bases in the middle. CDR1 is LGHDT, CDR2 YNNKEL, per germline (reference sequence). This CDR3 has 15 amino acids. CDR3 in DNA: TGTGCCAGCAGTCCCCGTGGAGGGGTGGGGCAGCCCCAGCATTTT. As protein: CASSPRGGVGQPQHF.

The genes are TRBV20-1 and TRBJ1-5, with D perhaps TRBD1 (6 bases). Trimming removed 0 bases from V and 4 bases from J, with 10 bases in between. Per the germline V gene, CDR1 is DFQATT and CDR2 is SNEGSKA (reference sequence). The CDR3 runs 14 residues. CDR3 nucleotides: TGCAGTGCTAGAGATGAGACAGGTAATCAGCCCCAGCATTTT. Residues: CSARDETGNQPQHF.

The chain has TRBV4-1 and TRBJ2-7; 7 positions match TRBD1. The J segment lost 0 bases and the V segment lost 1 base, leaving 6 bases of the junction unmatched. CDR1 and CDR2 (germline): MGHRA, YSYEKL. The CDR3 is made up of 16 amino acids. CDR3 nucleotides: TGCGCCAGCAGCCAAGGGAGAGGGGGCGTCTCCTACGAGCAGTACTTC. This gives the protein CASSQGRGGVSYEQYF.

The rearrangement joins TRBV24-1 to TRBJ2-5; D is uncertain. Trimming removed 1 base from V and 5 bases from J, with 10 bases in between. The CDR3 contains 14 residues. Germline CDR1 is KGHDR and CDR2 is SFDVKD. Here the CDR3 reads CATSDFGPRETQYF. The CDR3 region has the DNA TGTGCCACCAGTGATTTTGGCCCGAGGGAGACCCAGTACTTC.

The chain recombines TRBV19 with TRBJ2-1; D is perhaps TRBD2 (6 bases). V lost 6 bases and J 7 bases, leaving 19 bases between the germline ends. The CDR3 runs to 15 residues. Germline V lookup: CDR1 LNHDA, CDR2 SQIVND (reference sequence). CDR3 nucleotides: TGTGCCAGTAGCTCCAGGGCCGGAGGGTTAAATGAGCAGTTCTTC. Translated, it gives CASSSRAGGLNEQFF.